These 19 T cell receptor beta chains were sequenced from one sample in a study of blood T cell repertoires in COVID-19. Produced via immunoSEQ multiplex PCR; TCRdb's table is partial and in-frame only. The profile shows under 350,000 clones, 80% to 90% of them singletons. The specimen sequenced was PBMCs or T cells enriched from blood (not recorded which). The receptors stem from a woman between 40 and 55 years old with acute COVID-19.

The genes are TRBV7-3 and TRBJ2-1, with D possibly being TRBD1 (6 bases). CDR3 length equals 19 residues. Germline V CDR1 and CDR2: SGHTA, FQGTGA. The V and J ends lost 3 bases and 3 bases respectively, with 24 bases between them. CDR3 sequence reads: CASSFPNQLARTVYNEQFF. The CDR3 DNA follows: TGTGCCAGCAGCTTCCCGAATCAGTTAGCCCGGACAGTCTACAATGAGCAGTTCTTC.

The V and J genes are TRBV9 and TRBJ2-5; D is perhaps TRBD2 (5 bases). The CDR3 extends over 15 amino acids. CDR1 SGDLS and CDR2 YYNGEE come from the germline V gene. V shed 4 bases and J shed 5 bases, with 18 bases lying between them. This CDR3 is CASSTGVGREETQYF. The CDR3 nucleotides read TGTGCCAGCAGCACCGGGGTCGGAAGAGAGGAGACCCAGTACTTC. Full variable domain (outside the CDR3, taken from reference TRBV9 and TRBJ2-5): DSGVTQTPKHLITATGQRVTLRCSPRSGDLSVYWYQQSLDQGLQFLIQYYNGEERAKGNILERFSAQQFPDLHSELNLSSLELGDSALYFCASSTGVGREETQYFGPGTRLLVL.

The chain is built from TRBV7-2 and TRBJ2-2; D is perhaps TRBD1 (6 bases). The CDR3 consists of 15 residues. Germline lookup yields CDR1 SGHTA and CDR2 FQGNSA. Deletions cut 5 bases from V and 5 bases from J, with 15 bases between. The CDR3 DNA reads TGTGCCAGCAGCCAAACAGGGATTGAAACCGGGGAGCTGTTTTTT. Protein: CASSQTGIETGELFF.

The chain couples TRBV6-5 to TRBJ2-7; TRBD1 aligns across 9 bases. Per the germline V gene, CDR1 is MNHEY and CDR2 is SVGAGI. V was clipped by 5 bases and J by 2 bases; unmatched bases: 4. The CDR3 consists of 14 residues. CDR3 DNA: TGTGCCAGCAGTCGACAGGGGGTAGCCTACGAGCAGTACTTC. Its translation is CASSRQGVAYEQYF.

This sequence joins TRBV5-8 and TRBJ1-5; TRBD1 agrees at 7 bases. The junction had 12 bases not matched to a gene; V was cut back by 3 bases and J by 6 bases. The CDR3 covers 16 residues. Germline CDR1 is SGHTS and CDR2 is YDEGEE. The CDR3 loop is CASSSRQGTLVQPQHF. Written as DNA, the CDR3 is TGTGCCAGCAGCTCGAGACAGGGAACTTTGGTTCAGCCCCAGCATTTT.

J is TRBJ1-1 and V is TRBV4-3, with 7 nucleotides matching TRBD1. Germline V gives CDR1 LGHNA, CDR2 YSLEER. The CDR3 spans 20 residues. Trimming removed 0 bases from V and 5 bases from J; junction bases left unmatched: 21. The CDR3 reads CASSQEILSAGTGVITEAFF. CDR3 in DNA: TGCGCCAGCAGCCAAGAAATTTTATCAGCTGGTACAGGGGTGATTACTGAAGCTTTCTTT.

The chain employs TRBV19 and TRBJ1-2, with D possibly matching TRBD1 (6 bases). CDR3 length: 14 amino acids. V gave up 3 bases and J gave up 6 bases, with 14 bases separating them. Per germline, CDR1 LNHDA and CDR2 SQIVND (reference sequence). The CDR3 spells CASSMSRGEDGYTF. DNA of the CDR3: TGTGCCAGTAGTATGAGCAGGGGAGAGGATGGCTACACCTTC.

CDR3 region: CASSRQRPGASDTQYF. The CDR3 DNA sequence: TGTGCCAGCAGCCGCCAACGGCCAGGGGCTTCAGATACGCAGTATTTT. The chain joins TRBV28 to TRBJ2-3, with D perhaps matching TRBD1 (6 bases). This CDR3 is 16 amino acids long. V gave up 6 bases and J gave up 4 bases, with 20 bases separating them. Germline CDR1 and CDR2: MDHEN and SYDVKM. Full variable domain (remainder filled in from reference TRBV28 and TRBJ2-3): DVKVTQSSRYLVKRTGEKVFLECVQDMDHENMFWYRQDPGLGLRLIYFSYDVKMKEKGDIPEGYSVSREKKERFSLILESASTNQTSMYLCASSRQRPGASDTQYFGPGTRLTVL.

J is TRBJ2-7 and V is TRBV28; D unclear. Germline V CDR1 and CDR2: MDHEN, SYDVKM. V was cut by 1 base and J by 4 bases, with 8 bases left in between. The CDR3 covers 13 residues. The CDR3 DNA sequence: TGTGCCAGCAGTTTATCCCCCAAATACGAGCAGTACTTC. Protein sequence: CASSLSPKYEQYF.

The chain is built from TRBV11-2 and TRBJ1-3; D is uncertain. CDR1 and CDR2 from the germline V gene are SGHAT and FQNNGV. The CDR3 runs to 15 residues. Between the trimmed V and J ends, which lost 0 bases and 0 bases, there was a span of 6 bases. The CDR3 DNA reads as TGTGCCAGCAGCTTAGATGGCATCTCTGGAAACACCATATATTTT. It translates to CASSLDGISGNTIYF.

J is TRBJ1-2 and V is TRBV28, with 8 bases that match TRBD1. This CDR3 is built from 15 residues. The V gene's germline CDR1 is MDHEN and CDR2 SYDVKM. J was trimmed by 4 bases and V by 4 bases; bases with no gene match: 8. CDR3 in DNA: TGTGCCAGCAGTTCGAACAGGGGGAGGGCCTATGGCTACACCTTC. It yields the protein CASSSNRGRAYGYTF.

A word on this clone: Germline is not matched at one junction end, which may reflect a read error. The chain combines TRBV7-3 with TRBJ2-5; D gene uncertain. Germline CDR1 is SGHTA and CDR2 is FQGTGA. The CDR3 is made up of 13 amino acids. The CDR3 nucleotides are TGTGCCAGCAGCTTAGGGCCCCAAGGGACCCAGTACTTC. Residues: CASSLGPQGTQYF.

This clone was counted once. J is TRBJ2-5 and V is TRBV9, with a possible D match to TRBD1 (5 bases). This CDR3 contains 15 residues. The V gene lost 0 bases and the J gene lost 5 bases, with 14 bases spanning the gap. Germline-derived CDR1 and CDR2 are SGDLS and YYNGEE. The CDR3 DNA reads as TGTGCCAGCAGCGTAGGGCAGGGAAAAGGGGAGACCCAGTACTTC. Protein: CASSVGQGKGETQYF.

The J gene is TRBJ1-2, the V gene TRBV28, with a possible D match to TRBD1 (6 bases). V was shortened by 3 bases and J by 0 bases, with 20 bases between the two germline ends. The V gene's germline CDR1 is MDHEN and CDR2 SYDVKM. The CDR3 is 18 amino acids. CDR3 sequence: CASSLRGKDTPTNYGYTF. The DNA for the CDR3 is TGTGCCAGCAGTTTGAGGGGGAAAGACACACCAACTAACTATGGCTACACCTTC.

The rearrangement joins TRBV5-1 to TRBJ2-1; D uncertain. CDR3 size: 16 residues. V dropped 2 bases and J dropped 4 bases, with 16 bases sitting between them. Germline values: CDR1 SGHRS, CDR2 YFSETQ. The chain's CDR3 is CASSLRPGLSYNEQFF. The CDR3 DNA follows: TGCGCCAGCAGCTTAAGGCCGGGTCTCTCTTACAATGAGCAGTTCTTC.

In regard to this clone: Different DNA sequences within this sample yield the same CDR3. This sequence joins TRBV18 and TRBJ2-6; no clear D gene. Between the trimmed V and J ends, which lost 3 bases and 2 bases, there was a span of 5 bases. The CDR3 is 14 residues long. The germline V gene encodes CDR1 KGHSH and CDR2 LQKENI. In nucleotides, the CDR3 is TGTGCCAGCTCACCCGAGACTGGGGCCAACGTCCTGACTTTC. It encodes CASSPETGANVLTF.

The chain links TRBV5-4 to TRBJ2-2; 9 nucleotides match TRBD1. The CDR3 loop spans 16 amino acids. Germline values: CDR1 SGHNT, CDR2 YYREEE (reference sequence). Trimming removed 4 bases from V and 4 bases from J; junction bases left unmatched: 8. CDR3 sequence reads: CASSGRTGVGTGELFF. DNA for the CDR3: TGTGCCAGCAGCGGGAGGACAGGGGTTGGCACCGGGGAGCTGTTTTTT. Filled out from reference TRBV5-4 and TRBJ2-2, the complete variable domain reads ETGVTQSPTHLIKTRGQQVTLRCSSQSGHNTVSWYQQALGQGPQFIFQYYREEENGRGNFPPRFSGLQFPNYSSELNVNALELDDSALYLCASSGRTGVGTGELFFGEGSRLTVL.

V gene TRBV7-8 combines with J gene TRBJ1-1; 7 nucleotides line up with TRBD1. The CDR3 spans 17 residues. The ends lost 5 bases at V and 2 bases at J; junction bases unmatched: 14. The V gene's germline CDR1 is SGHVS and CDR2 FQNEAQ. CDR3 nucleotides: TGTGCCAGCAGCCCTTCAACAGGGGCTCGAATCAACACTGAAGCTTTCTTT. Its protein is CASSPSTGARINTEAFF.

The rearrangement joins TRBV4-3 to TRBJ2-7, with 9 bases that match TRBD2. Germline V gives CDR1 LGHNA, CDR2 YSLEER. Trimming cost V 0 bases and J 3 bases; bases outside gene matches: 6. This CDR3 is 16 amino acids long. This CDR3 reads CASSQDAGGPLYEQYF. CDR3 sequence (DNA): TGCGCCAGCAGCCAAGATGCGGGAGGGCCTCTCTACGAGCAGTACTTC.